This is a list of T cell receptor beta chains from one sample in a study of CD8 T cells in ankylosing spondylitis. Each CDR3 protein is one row after TCRdb ran MiXCR on the 5' RACE reads. The data hold around 250,000 distinct CDR3 sequences, with over 8.5% observed a single time. What was sequenced was blood, either unsorted or a sorted T cell fraction (not recorded which). These receptors were taken from a male donor with ankylosing spondylitis or in good health (not recorded which). CDR3s include the opening cysteine and the closing phenylalanine or tryptophan. The order of the fields is V gene, D gene, J gene, clone size, CDR3 DNA, CDR3 protein. D genes are given only for firm matches. Only some rows state a clone size, as once, few, many or a class for expanded clones.

TRBV15	TRBD1	TRBJ2-7	many	TGTGCCACCGGCCGGGACAGGGGATACGAGCAGTACTTC	CATGRDRGYEQYF
TRBV5-1	-	TRBJ2-4	many	TGCGCCAGCAGCCCCCTTATGGAGGAAAACATTCAGTACTTC	CASSPLMEENIQYF
TRBV28	-	TRBJ2-1	many	TGTGCCAGCAGTCCGATACTAGCTATCAATGAGCAGTTCTTC	CASSPILAINEQFF
TRBV24-1	-	TRBJ2-5	many	TGTGCCACCAGTGATTTGGCGGGTCCCGGTCAAGAGACCCAGTACTTC	CATSDLAGPGQETQYF
TRBV12-3/TRBV12-4	-	TRBJ2-5	many	TGTGCCAGCAGTTTTGGGGGAGTCCTCCAAGAGACCCAGTACTTC	CASSFGGVLQETQYF
TRBV19	-	TRBJ2-7	few	TGTGCCAGCAGCCCCACAGGCTCCTCTACCGAGCAGTACTTC	CASSPTGSSTEQYF
TRBV9	-	TRBJ2-1	many	TGTGCCAGCAGCTTCAGGGGAGCGTCTGCCTACAATGAGCAGTTCTTC	CASSFRGASAYNEQFF
TRBV20-1	-	TRBJ1-5	few	TGCAGTGCTGAGCGGAGGAGGGGAGGACAAAATCAGCCCCAGCATTTT	CSAERRRGGQNQPQHF
TRBV12-3/TRBV12-4	-	TRBJ2-5	many	TGTGCCAGCTCTATCCAGGGGAGGGAGACCCAGTACTTC	CASSIQGRETQYF
TRBV3-1	TRBD1	TRBJ2-5	-	TGTGCCAGCAGCCCTTGGACAGGCGACCAAGAGACCCAGTACTTC	CASSPWTGDQETQYF
TRBV20-1	TRBD2	TRBJ2-1	-	TGCAGTGCCGGGAAGCGGGGGGGCCCGAATGAGCAGTTCTTC	CSAGKRGGPNEQFF
TRBV11-3	TRBD2	TRBJ2-1	few	TGTGCCAGCAGTCGGGGGGGGAGGAATGAGCAGTTCTTC	CASSRGGRNEQFF
TRBV6-5	-	TRBJ2-5	many	TGTGCCAGCTCCGGGATCCAGGAGACCCAGTACTTC	CASSGIQETQYF
TRBV12-3/TRBV12-4	-	TRBJ2-7	-	TGTGTCAGCAGTTTCCACGGATCCTACGAGCAGTACTTC	CVSSFHGSYEQYF
TRBV7-3	-	TRBJ2-2	-	TGTGCCAGCAGCCCCGTGGGGATAAACACCGGGGAGCTGTTTTTT	CASSPVGINTGELFF
TRBV29-1	-	TRBJ2-1	few	TGCAGCGTTTGTGTCCGCTCAGGAGTCGATGAGCAGTTCTTC	CSVCVRSGVDEQFF
TRBV12-3/TRBV12-4	-	TRBJ1-1	many	TGTGCCAGCAGTTTCAACGGGGTGGGGACTGAAGCTTTCTTT	CASSFNGVGTEAFF
TRBV3-1	-	TRBJ2-3	few	TGTGCCAGCGGCGGTTACCTCGGAGATACGCAGTATTTT	CASGGYLGDTQYF
TRBV11-1	-	TRBJ2-5	-	TGTGCCAGCAGCTTAGTCACAGGGTCCGAGACCCAGTACTTC	CASSLVTGSETQYF
TRBV5-1	-	TRBJ1-3	many	TGCGCCAGCAGCTTGACGGGCAGTCCATTCGCGGACACCATATATTTT	CASSLTGSPFADTIYF
TRBV3-1	TRBD1	TRBJ1-2	many	TGTGCCAGCAGCCAACCCACCGGGACAGGGGGCGCGAACTATGGCTACACCTTC	CASSQPTGTGGANYGYTF
TRBV7-9	TRBD1	TRBJ2-1	few	TGTGCTAGCAGCTTAGACAGGGGGTTCGGAGAGCAGTTCTTC	CASSLDRGFGEQFF
TRBV12-3/TRBV12-4	-	TRBJ1-1	many	TGTGCCAGCAGGCCAGGGATAAACACTGAAGCTTTCTTT	CASRPGINTEAFF
TRBV5-1	TRBD1	TRBJ1-1	many	TGCGCCAGCAGCGGGGGGACAGGGGTGAACACTGAAGCTTTCTTT	CASSGGTGVNTEAFF
TRBV20-1	-	TRBJ2-3	many	TGCAGTGCGAGCCCCCGGCAGATCGGTCCTAGCACAGATACGCAGTATTTT	CSASPRQIGPSTDTQYF
TRBV11-1	-	TRBJ1-1	many	TGTGCCAGCAGCCCCCGGTGGGCAGGGAACACTGAAGCTTTCTTT	CASSPRWAGNTEAFF